This TCR beta chain was identified during a study of blood T cell repertoires in COVID-19. In the study overall: Samples came from the United States, Italy and Spain, spanning acute and convalescent COVID-19.

Authors' processing steps: The assay estimated nucleated cells by amplifying reference gene primers. TCRdb keeps only in-frame clones here, not all; method: immunoSEQ multiplex PCR. V and J calls and clone size are as listed in that table; D and trimming were resolved from the DNA. The table includes a few hundred thousand clones, roughly 86% detected once. The clonotype comes from a man aged 18 to 29 with active or convalescent COVID-19. Input material: peripheral blood.

The CDR3 sequence: CASSQDRPDRGRYEQYF. CDR3 sequence (DNA): TGCGCCAGCAGCCAAGATCGTCCGGACAGGGGGAGGTACGAGCAGTACTTC. The chain joins TRBV4-3 to TRBJ2-7, with 10 bases identical to TRBD1. CDR1 LGHNA and CDR2 YSLEER come from the germline V gene. V shed 0 bases and J 4 bases; nucleotides not matched to a gene: 9. The CDR3 covers 17 residues.